These 4 T cell receptor beta chains share one sample of origin, sequenced in a study of radiotherapy plus CTLA-4 blockade in lung cancer. TCRdb's copy holds only in-frame clones and misses some; the assay was immunoSEQ multiplex PCR. The repertoire consists of approximately 85,000 clones, with about four fifths occurring once and the leading ten covering about 15%. Sequences were derived from peripheral blood, sampled from a patient treated with radiotherapy plus ipilimumab. These receptor sequences come from a human donor with non-small cell lung cancer that progressed on radiotherapy plus ipilimumab.

Of note for this clone: In the same sample, other DNA sequences code for this CDR3. This chain uses TRBV6-1 with TRBJ1-2; D is unclear. The V gene's germline CDR1 is MNHNS and CDR2 SASEGT. V gave up 3 bases and J gave up 8 bases, with 7 bases separating them. The CDR3 totals 11 residues. This CDR3 is CASSEARGYTF. The DNA of the CDR3 is TGTGCCAGCAGTGAGGCGAGAGGCTACACCTTC.

The V and J genes are TRBV28 and TRBJ1-5; maybe TRBD1 (6 bases). Trimming shortened V by 4 bases and J by 2 bases, and 18 bases separated the two germline ends. CDR1 and CDR2 (germline): MDHEN, SYDVKM. This CDR3 is built from 17 residues. CDR3 coding DNA: TGTGCCAGCAGTTCCCTCCAGGGGATGCTTGGCAATCAGCCCCAGCATTTT. Its translation: CASSSLQGMLGNQPQHF. The whole variable domain, remainder taken from reference TRBV28 and TRBJ1-5, is DVKVTQSSRYLVKRTGEKVFLECVQDMDHENMFWYRQDPGLGLRLIYFSYDVKMKEKGDIPEGYSVSREKKERFSLILESASTNQTSMYLCASSSLQGMLGNQPQHFGDGTRLSIL.

J is TRBJ2-5 and V is TRBV27; TRBD2 matches at 8 bases. This CDR3 contains 15 residues. Losses at the gene ends were 2 bases for V and 9 bases for J; bases not matched to a gene: 11. Looked up from germline, CDR1 is MNHEY and CDR2 is SMNVEV (reference sequence). CDR3 bases: TGTGCCAGCAGTTTAAGCAGCGGGGGACGGGAGGCCCAGTACTTC. This gives the protein CASSLSSGGREAQYF.

The chain uses TRBV4-1 and TRBJ1-6, with 7 bases that match TRBD1. CDR1 is MGHRA and CDR2 is YSYEKL in the germline V gene. V lost 1 base, J lost 6 bases, and 3 bases stayed unmatched. The CDR3 consists of 15 residues. CDR3 in amino acids: CASSQATGSNSPLHF. The CDR3 DNA reads TGCGCCAGCAGCCAAGCGACAGGGAGTAATTCACCCCTCCACTTT.